This TCR beta chain was recorded in a study of T cell responses to AZD1222 COVID-19 vaccine (dated by TCRdb to the early 2020s). The study in broad terms: Because spike-specific TCR depth and breadth did not differ between the two schedules, AZD1222 recipients who got a second dose at roughly 4 weeks were pooled with those who got a second dose at roughly 12 weeks. Trial participants were enrolled into age subgroups of 18-55, 56-69 and 70-plus years, which contained about 150, 28 and 57 TCR-sequenced participants, respectively. A total of 230 or so trial participants underwent TCR sequencing, of whom about 210 received two doses of AZD1222 and roughly 25 received two doses of the MenACWY control vaccine. Study-wide conclusions, independent of this receptor: In the small 56-69-year group, the increase in depth fell short of significance, most likely because of low power. No day 14 peak-response samples were available, so repertoires were characterized only after the peak T cell response. Epitopes outside the regions mutated in the B.1.351 and B.1.1.7 variants were reportedly recognized by nearly half of the unique spike-specific TCRs. Conclusions about previously exposed vaccinees are limited because only six or seven AZD1222 recipients were SARS-CoV-2 seropositive at baseline. Most participants were white British and females outnumbered males, and the authors suggested that clonal diversity may have been underestimated. Spike-specific TCR breadth and depth rose significantly after two AZD1222 doses compared with day 0 and with MenACWY recipients. The whole spike protein was spanned by vaccine-associated CD4 TCRs, and dominant responses were seen in regions 160-218 and 743-854.

As to this clone: Its antigen is unknown. Per-base qualities were not stored, and no clone one base away is much larger.

Counted from cysteine to phenylalanine, this CDR3 has 14 amino acids. The retained sequence is limited to the CDR3, 42 bases, with the frame set at the first base. At the junction V is shortened by 1 base and J by 6 bases, with 13 bases in between. From the germline V gene (reference sequence), CDR1 is GTSNPN and CDR2 is SVGIG. What the time point label conveys for this sample: baseline before first vaccination. Vaccinee samples were obtained from the UK trials COV001 and COV002, which included a single-blind randomized controlled phase 2/3 trial of AZD1222 (ChAdOx1 nCoV-19) in healthy adults. For TCRbeta chain sequencing, PBMC samples were collected from trial participants at day 0 and at day 28 after the second dose. The CDR3 regions of human TCRbeta chains were analyzed by immunosequencing. On the study's bioinformatics: Repertoire TCRs were checked for matches against a reference library of SARS-CoV-2-specific TCRs that had been generated using the MIRA antigen-specificity platform. Breadth meant the fraction of unique TCRs that were SARS-CoV-2-associated, whereas depth meant the fraction of total T cells that were SARS-CoV-2-associated. Using the MIRA data, each spike-specific TCR was assigned both to the spike region to which the TCR was reactive and to a CD4 or CD8 class. Log10-transformed breadth and depth values were compared by one-way ANOVA with Sidak's multiple comparisons tests. Here the immuneACCESS table is served through TCRdb, limited to in-frame sequences with V and J called. Missing clones are a known gap in these copies; in checked studies unresolved V genes cover under half, and the rest lacks a known reason. The V and J calls and clone size come from that table; D and trimming were worked out from the DNA. For this sample there are some 86,000 clones; 90% to 95% appear just once. Of the sample, approximately 5.6% is held by the ten largest clones.

Recombination linked TRBV30 to TRBJ2-1; matching of 6 bases hints at TRBD1 as the D gene. The source material was peripheral blood, sampled on day 0 of AZD1222 vaccination. This sequence was found in an adult in good health. CDR3 protein: CAWSGQGRGNEQFF. The bases are TGTGCCTGGAGTGGGCAGGGGCGCGGCAATGAGCAGTTCTTC.